The rows below give T cell receptor beta chains drawn from one sample of a study of cytomegalovirus exposure and HLA in healthy donors. Libraries were prepared by immunoSEQ multiplex PCR; TCRdb keeps only in-frame clonotypes and omits some of them. The sample records about 120,000 clones, roughly nine tenths being singletons. The sample comprised PBMCs. The receptor set was obtained from a man aged 18 to 30 in good health and CMV-seropositive. The CDR3 runs from the conserved cysteine through the conserved F or W. The D gene is left open where the match is weak. Size tells how often a clone was seen (once, few, many) or the class of an expanded clone, and some rows leave it out.

CDR3 DNA	CDR3 protein	V gene	J gene	clone size	D gene
TGTGCCAGCAGTTCCCATTCCTACGAGCAGTACTTC	CASSSHSYEQYF	TRBV6-6	TRBJ2-7	-	-
TGTGCCAGCAGGGAACAGGGGTTTCATTCACCCCTCCACTTT	CASREQGFHSPLHF	TRBV25-1	TRBJ1-6	once	TRBD1
TGTGCCAGTAGTTCGTCCTCCGACAGGAGCAATCAGCCCCAGCATTTT	CASSSSSDRSNQPQHF	TRBV19	TRBJ1-5	-	-
TGTGCCAGCCATTACGGGAGGCCGGGGGGGCAAACCGGGGAGCTGTTTTTT	CASHYGRPGGQTGELFF	TRBV7-8	TRBJ2-2	-	TRBD2
TGTGCCACCAGCAGAGAGGGACAGGCCTCTGGAAACACCATATATTTT	CATSREGQASGNTIYF	TRBV15	TRBJ1-3	-	TRBD1
TGCGCCAGCAGCACCGGACTAGCGGGGGCCCTTTCCTACGAGCAGTACTTC	CASSTGLAGALSYEQYF	TRBV5-1	TRBJ2-7	-	TRBD2
TGTGCCAGCAGCTTATTACCCAGGGCCATGAACACTGAAGCTTTCTTT	CASSLLPRAMNTEAFF	TRBV7-2	TRBJ1-1	-	-
TGTGCCAGCAGTTACCTAAATGGGGCAGAGGGCTACACCTTC	CASSYLNGAEGYTF	TRBV6-5	TRBJ1-2	-	-
TGTGCCACCAGCGCCGCACGTGGCAGTCAATATAGCAATCAGCCCCAGCATTTT	CATSAARGSQYSNQPQHF	TRBV15	TRBJ1-5	-	-
TGTGCCAGCAGCGGACTCAGATACACTGAAGCTTTCTTT	CASSGLRYTEAFF	TRBV7-9	TRBJ1-1	-	-
TGTGCCAGCAGAACTCAAACACGGGGGGGCCCCACCGGGGAGCTGTTTTTT	CASRTQTRGGPTGELFF	TRBV27	TRBJ2-2	-	TRBD2
TGTGCCAGCAGCTTCGACAGGGTATCCACTGAAGCTTTCTTT	CASSFDRVSTEAFF	TRBV7-2	TRBJ1-1	-	TRBD1
TGTGCCAGCAGTTCAGGGGGTGGGGAGACCCAGTACTTC	CASSSGGGETQYF	TRBV28	TRBJ2-5	-	TRBD1
TGCGCCAGCAGCCCCAACGCGGGACAGGTAGCCAAAAACATTCAGTACTTC	CASSPNAGQVAKNIQYF	TRBV5-1	TRBJ2-4	-	TRBD1
TGTGCCAGCAGTTCGCCGACAGCCCAAAGCTCCTACAATGAGCAGTTCTTC	CASSSPTAQSSYNEQFF	TRBV28	TRBJ2-1	-	-
TGTGCCAGCAGTGAGGGAAGGGAGAGCTCCTATAATTCACCCCTCCACTTT	CASSEGRESSYNSPLHF	TRBV2	TRBJ1-6	-	-
TGTGCCAGCAGCCGGGGTCATTCCTACAATGAGCAGTTCTTC	CASSRGHSYNEQFF	TRBV5-6	TRBJ2-1	-	-
TGTGCCAGCAGTTTTTCATCGGGTCAAAACATTCAGTACTTC	CASSFSSGQNIQYF	TRBV28	TRBJ2-4	once	-
TGTGCCATCAGTGAGTCGTTGGCGGGGGAGTACAATGAGCAGTTCTTC	CAISESLAGEYNEQFF	TRBV10-3	TRBJ2-1	-	TRBD2
TGTGCCAGCAGCCCCCGGTCAGGCACTGAAGCTTTCTTT	CASSPRSGTEAFF	TRBV9	TRBJ1-1	few	-
TGTGCCAGCAGAGCCACTGCCGGGGCCAACGTCCTGACTTTC	CASRATAGANVLTF	TRBV2	TRBJ2-6	-	-
TGTGCCAGCAGCCAGAGGACTAGCTGGGGAGATACGCAGTATTTT	CASSQRTSWGDTQYF	TRBV7-9	TRBJ2-3	-	TRBD2
TGTGCCAGTAGTATGGGGGGTGGGTACAATGAGCAGTTCTTC	CASSMGGGYNEQFF	TRBV19	TRBJ2-1	-	-
TGTGCCAGCGGTGGAAGCGAGCAGTTCTTC	CASGGSEQFF	TRBV2	TRBJ2-1	-	-
TGTGCCAGCAGCTTATCGCGCGGGCGAAACACTGAAGCTTTCTTT	CASSLSRGRNTEAFF	TRBV7-9	TRBJ1-1	-	-
TGTGCCATCAGCCCCAACAATCAGCCCCAGCATTTT	CAISPNNQPQHF	TRBV10-3	TRBJ1-5	-	-
TGTGCCAGCAGCTCCGGGGGATTCTCCTACAATGAGCAGTTCTTC	CASSSGGFSYNEQFF	TRBV7-2	TRBJ2-1	-	-
TGTGCCAGCATTCAGACAGGGGAGGTCTACGAGCAGTACTTC	CASIQTGEVYEQYF	TRBV2	TRBJ2-7	-	TRBD1
TGTGCCATCAGTGACCAAGGACAGGGGTATGGCTACACCTTC	CAISDQGQGYGYTF	TRBV10-3	TRBJ1-2	-	TRBD1
TGCGCCAGCAGCCAAAGCTTCGGGGCGGGGGAGACCCAGTACTTC	CASSQSFGAGETQYF	TRBV4-1	TRBJ2-5	-	-
TGTGCCAGCAGTTTTGGAGGGAATCAGCCCCAGCATTTT	CASSFGGNQPQHF	TRBV27	TRBJ1-5	-	-
TGCGCCAGCAGCTTGGGTTATGGAAACACCATATATTTT	CASSLGYGNTIYF	TRBV5-1	TRBJ1-3	-	-
TGCGCCAGCAGCCAAGATTTCGCGGAGACCCAGTACTTC	CASSQDFAETQYF	TRBV4-1	TRBJ2-5	-	-
TGCGCCAGCAGGGATTCGGGCTATGGCTACACCTTC	CASRDSGYGYTF	TRBV10-2	TRBJ1-2	-	-
TGTGCCAGTAGTCAAGGGAGCAACACCGGGGAGCTGTTTTTT	CASSQGSNTGELFF	TRBV19	TRBJ2-2	-	-
TGTGCCTTTGAAACGTGGGGGGTTGGAGGCTACACCTTC	CAFETWGVGGYTF	TRBV30	TRBJ1-2	once	-
TGTGCCACCAGCAGAGATTTAGGGGGCAATGAGCAGTTCTTC	CATSRDLGGNEQFF	TRBV15	TRBJ2-1	-	-
TGTGCCAGCAGCTTTAATCCAGGGCAGCCCCAGCATTTT	CASSFNPGQPQHF	TRBV7-2	TRBJ1-5	-	-
TGTGCCAGCTCACCTTCTCTAGCGGGGGGTCTTATTCAGCAGTACTTC	CASSPSLAGGLIQQYF	TRBV18	TRBJ2-7	-	TRBD2
TGCGCCAGCAGCCTCTCAGGGCGGCAGAGCTATGGCTACACCTTC	CASSLSGRQSYGYTF	TRBV4-1	TRBJ1-2	-	-